These 9 T cell receptor beta chains came from one sample sequenced in a study of technical replicates of blood from a handful of donors. TCRdb's table, derived via immunoSEQ multiplex PCR, lists solely in-frame clones and lacks some. The sample contains roughly 100,000 clones, under 97% of which appear only once. The specimen was T cells isolated from PBMCs. The receptors were sampled from a human donor in good health.

V is TRBV5-1 and J is TRBJ2-1; maybe TRBD2 (5 bases). V lost 0 bases and J lost 8, with 21 bases in between. CDR3 size: 17 residues. Germline CDR1 is SGHRS and CDR2 is YFSETQ. The CDR3, as DNA: TGCGCCAGCAGCTTGGCGAGTTTCCGGACTTGGGCGGATGAGCAGTTCTTC. Its translation: CASSLASFRTWADEQFF.

The chain recombines TRBV11-2 with TRBJ1-3; 7 nucleotides match TRBD1. With V trimmed by 9 bases and J by 5 bases, 7 bases remained unmatched. Germline CDR1 reads SGHAT; CDR2 reads FQNNGV. The CDR3 has 13 residues. The CDR3 coding sequence is TGTGCCAGTGGGGCAGGGGGTAGAAACACCATATATTTT. The encoded protein is CASGAGGRNTIYF.

The chain employs TRBV7-9 and TRBJ1-2; no definite D call. CDR1 and CDR2 (germline): SEHNR, FQNEAQ (reference sequence). The CDR3 totals 12 residues. V lost 2 bases and J lost 6, with 7 bases in between. The CDR3 nucleotides read TGTGCCAGCAGCTTAAGTCGGGATGGCTACACCTTC. This translates into CASSLSRDGYTF.

The rearrangement uses TRBV27 and TRBJ2-5; perhaps TRBD2 as D (5 bases). The CDR3 contains 13 residues. Trimming pared 4 bases from V and 2 bases from J, leaving 8 bases between. Per germline, CDR1 MNHEY and CDR2 SMNVEV (reference sequence). In DNA, the CDR3 is TGTGCCAGCAGTTGGACTCGACAAGAGACCCAGTACTTC. Amino acids: CASSWTRQETQYF.

The table lists this clone with a count of one. This sequence joins TRBV4-1 and TRBJ1-5; D is possibly TRBD1 (5 bases). Trimming removed 5 bases at V and 1 base at J, with 21 bases between. Germline CDR1 is MGHRA and CDR2 is YSYEKL. The CDR3 is 18 residues long. CDR3 residues: CASSFRQTPMMSNQPQHF. The CDR3 DNA reads TGCGCCAGCAGCTTCCGACAGACACCGATGATGAGCAATCAGCCCCAGCATTTT.

This clone is a singleton in its sample. V and J are TRBV5-6 and TRBJ1-1; 9 nucleotides match TRBD1. The V segment lost 4 bases and the J segment 3 bases; nucleotides outside the gene matches: 7. This CDR3 is 15 amino acids long. CDR1 is SGHDT, CDR2 YYEEEE, per germline. CDR3 DNA: TGTGCCAGCAGCACACCGGGACAGGGCCACACTGAAGCTTTCTTT. Protein sequence: CASSTPGQGHTEAFF.

J is TRBJ1-1 and V is TRBV11-2; D might be TRBD1 (5 bases). The CDR3 contains 13 residues. CDR1 is SGHAT, CDR2 FQNNGV, per germline. The V and J ends lost 6 bases and 4 bases respectively, with 12 bases between them. The CDR3 loop reads CASRGGFGTEAFF. In nucleotides, the CDR3 is TGTGCCAGCAGGGGGGGGTTTGGCACTGAAGCTTTCTTT.

This chain connects TRBV19 to TRBJ2-3; possible D gene TRBD2, 6 bases. The CDR3 is 14 amino acids. V was trimmed by 7 bases and J by 3 bases, leaving 14 bases between them. Germline CDR1 LNHDA, CDR2 SQIVND (reference sequence). The CDR3 protein is CASTDWGETDTQYF. The CDR3 coding sequence is TGTGCCAGTACGGATTGGGGGGAGACAGATACGCAGTATTTT.

This chain joins TRBV19 and TRBJ2-2; D unclear. The CDR3 is 12 amino acids. Germline lookup yields CDR1 LNHDA and CDR2 SQIVND (reference sequence). V lost 5 bases to trimming and J lost 1 base, with 2 bases between them. As DNA, the CDR3 is TGTGCCAGTAGTCTGAACACCGGGGAGCTGTTTTTT. Amino acids: CASSLNTGELFF.